Shown below are 21 T cell receptor beta chains from a single sample sequenced in a study of T cell responses to AZD1222 COVID-19 vaccine. Data came from immunoSEQ multiplex PCR; TCRdb stores just in-frame clones and leaves some out. The sample carries 100,000 to 150,000 clones, around 89% recorded once. The material was peripheral blood, obtained on day 0 of MenACWY control vaccination. These receptors all come from an adult in good health.

Only one count was recorded for this clone. This rearrangement joins TRBV9 to TRBJ1-3; no reliable D call. The CDR3 loop spans 12 amino acids. From germline, CDR1 is SGDLS and CDR2 YYNGEE. Trimming cost V 1 base and J 3 bases, with 2 bases left between them. CDR3 nucleotides: TGTGCCAGCAGCGTATTTGGAAACACCATATATTTT. Amino acids: CASSVFGNTIYF.

The DNA of the CDR3 is TGTGCCAGCAGCCCTACAGGGGTTAATTCACCCCTCCACTTT. This sequence encodes CASSPTGVNSPLHF. The V gene is TRBV5-4, the J gene TRBJ1-6, with TRBD1 matching 7 bases. CDR1 is SGHNT and CDR2 is YYREEE in the germline V gene (reference sequence). V gave up 4 bases and J gave up 6 bases; unmatched junction bases: 4. The CDR3 is made up of 14 amino acids.

J is TRBJ1-2 and V is TRBV6-5; D ambiguous. V lost 4 bases to trimming and J lost 4 bases, with 4 bases between them. Germline V gives CDR1 MNHEY, CDR2 SVGAGI. The CDR3 extends over 11 amino acids. CDR3 sequence (DNA): TGTGCCAGCAGTTCTCTCTATGGCTACACCTTC. This sequence encodes CASSSLYGYTF.

This clone was observed once. V usage is TRBV6-6 and J usage is TRBJ1-5; a weak D match, TRBD1 (6 bases). V shed 7 bases and J shed 0 bases, with 13 bases lying between them. The CDR3 extends over 15 amino acids. Per germline, CDR1 MNHNY and CDR2 SVGAGI (reference sequence). Here the CDR3 reads CASNKGQISNQPQHF. The CDR3 DNA is TGTGCCAGCAACAAAGGACAGATTAGCAATCAGCCCCAGCATTTT.

The chain links TRBV7-2 to TRBJ2-3; D is possibly TRBD2 (6 bases). Trimming took off 1 base at V and 6 bases at J, with 11 bases between the two ends. Looked up from germline, CDR1 is SGHTA and CDR2 is FQGNSA. The CDR3 extends over 14 amino acids. The CDR3 sequence is CASSLGLDLDTQYF. As DNA, the CDR3 is TGTGCCAGCAGCTTAGGACTAGATCTTGATACGCAGTATTTT.

The CDR3, as DNA: TGTGCCAGCAGTGACTCGTCATCCGAACTAGCGGGTGGCAATGAGCAGTTCTTC. This translates into CASSDSSSELAGGNEQFF. The V and J genes are TRBV6-4 and TRBJ2-1; 9 bases are a match to TRBD2. Germline V gives CDR1 MRHNA, CDR2 SNTAGT. V lost 0 bases and J lost 6; bases outside the gene matches: 12. This CDR3 contains 18 residues.

This chain connects TRBV6-5 to TRBJ1-2; tentative D call: TRBD1 (5 bases). The V gene lost 6 bases and the J gene lost 4 bases, with 12 bases spanning the gap. The germline CDR1 and CDR2 sequences are MNHEY and SVGAGI. This CDR3 contains 13 residues. This CDR3 reads CASRDVQGYGYTF. CDR3 sequence (DNA): TGTGCCAGCAGAGACGTGCAGGGCTATGGCTACACCTTC.

The chain uses TRBV5-4 and TRBJ2-2; D may be TRBD2 (6 bases). Germline values: CDR1 SGHNT, CDR2 YYREEE (reference sequence). This CDR3 region has 13 residues. V dropped 4 bases and J dropped 9 bases, with 13 bases sitting between them. The CDR3 spells CASSQEGFRELFF. The CDR3 nucleotides are TGTGCCAGCAGCCAGGAGGGTTTCCGGGAGCTGTTTTTT.

This chain connects TRBV5-1 to TRBJ2-7, with 13 bases that match TRBD2. This CDR3 is 15 amino acids long. V lost 3 bases and J lost 2; bases outside the gene matches: 2. The germline V gene has CDR1 SGHRS and CDR2 YFSETQ. The CDR3 DNA reads TGCGCCAGCAGCTACGGACTAGCGGGGGCCTACGAGCAGTACTTC. Protein product: CASSYGLAGAYEQYF.

This rearrangement joins TRBV11-2 to TRBJ2-3, with 9 bases aligning to TRBD2. Germline CDR1 is SGHAT and CDR2 is FQNNGV. With 5 bases clipped from V and 5 bases from J, the junction kept 5 bases outside the gene matches. This CDR3 has 14 amino acids. The CDR3 bases are TGTGCCAGCAGCCGCGGGACTAGCTTAGATACGCAGTATTTT. Protein sequence: CASSRGTSLDTQYF.

The V gene is TRBV24-1, the J gene TRBJ2-1; TRBD2 agrees at 8 bases. The CDR3 is 16 amino acids. Germline CDR1 KGHDR, CDR2 SFDVKD. Unmatched junction bases numbered 7, after V lost 0 bases and J lost 7 bases. The CDR3 here is CATSDLQQRETNEQFF. The CDR3 coding sequence is TGTGCCACCAGTGATTTGCAGCAGCGGGAGACTAATGAGCAGTTCTTC.

This chain connects TRBV2 to TRBJ1-6, with 8 bases matching TRBD1. V was pared by 1 base and J by 7 bases, with 6 bases of the junction left unmatched. The CDR3 loop spans 16 amino acids. Germline values: CDR1 SNHLY, CDR2 FYNNEI. In DNA form, the CDR3 reads TGTGCCAGCAGTGAAGGGTGGGACAGGCGAAATTCACCCCTCCACTTT. Its translation: CASSEGWDRRNSPLHF.

The chain combines TRBV7-9 with TRBJ1-2, with D possibly TRBD1 on 5 matching bases. Germline lookup yields CDR1 SEHNR and CDR2 FQNEAQ (reference sequence). Trimming pared 3 bases from V and 7 bases from J, leaving 15 bases between. This CDR3 has 14 residues. This chain's CDR3 is CASSFDWQGIGYTF. The CDR3 bases are TGTGCCAGCAGCTTCGATTGGCAGGGAATTGGCTACACCTTC.

This clone has a single count. The chain recombines TRBV6-5 with TRBJ2-2; D is uncertain. CDR1 and CDR2 (germline): MNHEY, SVGAGI. The CDR3 spans 13 residues. V gave up 7 bases and J gave up 8 bases, with 14 bases separating them. CDR3 DNA sequence: TGTGCCAGCACTTCGGCCCCTCCAGGGGAGCTGTTTTTT. This encodes CASTSAPPGELFF.

This clone was observed a handful of times. J is TRBJ1-2 and V is TRBV2, with D perhaps matching TRBD1 (5 bases). The CDR3 is made up of 15 amino acids. Trimming removed 3 bases from V and 8 bases from J, with 19 bases in between. Germline-derived CDR1 and CDR2 are SNHLY and FYNNEI. The CDR3 is CASSDGGQGSRGYTF. The CDR3 nucleotides are TGTGCCAGCAGTGATGGTGGCCAGGGTTCACGGGGCTACACCTTC. The whole variable domain, filled in from reference TRBV2 and TRBJ1-2, reads EPEVTQTPSHQVTQMGQEVILRCVPISNHLYFYWYRQILGQKVEFLVSFYNNEISEKSEIFDDQFSVERPDGSNFTLKIRSTKLEDSAMYFCASSDGGQGSRGYTFGSGTRLTVV.

The rearrangement uses TRBV2 and TRBJ1-3; D ambiguous. CDR3 length: 13 residues. Trimming pared 6 bases from V and 2 bases from J, leaving 8 bases between. Per the germline V gene, CDR1 is SNHLY and CDR2 is FYNNEI. The CDR3 DNA follows: TGTGCCAGCAGCGTAGGGACTGGAAACACCATATATTTT. This sequence encodes CASSVGTGNTIYF. The full variable domain, rest sourced from reference TRBV2 and TRBJ1-3, is EPEVTQTPSHQVTQMGQEVILRCVPISNHLYFYWYRQILGQKVEFLVSFYNNEISEKSEIFDDQFSVERPDGSNFTLKIRSTKLEDSAMYFCASSVGTGNTIYFGEGSWLTVV.

The CDR3 loop reads CASSLRTGGTNTEAFF. CDR3 DNA: TGTGCCAGTAGTCTCCGGACAGGGGGCACGAACACTGAAGCTTTCTTT. The chain uses TRBV19 and TRBJ1-1; 11 bases are shared with TRBD1. The CDR3 spans 16 residues. Germline V gene lookup returns CDR1 LNHDA and CDR2 SQIVND (reference sequence). Trimming cost V 5 bases and J 1 base; bases outside gene matches: 6.

J is TRBJ2-3 and V is TRBV7-2, with TRBD2 matching 15 bases. This CDR3 contains 14 residues. CDR1 and CDR2 from the germline V gene are SGHTA and FQGNSA. V was pared by 4 bases and J by 11 bases, with 4 bases of the junction left unmatched. The CDR3 bases are TGTGCCAGCAGCTCGGGGACTAGCGGGAGGTGGCAGTATTTT. Encoded protein: CASSSGTSGRWQYF.

V gene TRBV7-9 combines with J gene TRBJ2-5; TRBD1 matches at 11 bases. The CDR3 totals 15 residues. Germline V gene lookup returns CDR1 SEHNR and CDR2 FQNEAQ (reference sequence). Germline trimming cut 3 bases from V and 3 bases from J; bases unmatched to any gene: 3. CDR3 residues: CASSFGDRGEETQYF. CDR3 nucleotide sequence: TGTGCCAGCAGCTTCGGGGACAGGGGGGAAGAGACCCAGTACTTC.

The chain has TRBV3-1 (or the pseudogene TRBV3-2) and TRBJ1-3; perhaps TRBD1 as D (5 bases). The V and J ends lost 1 base and 7 bases respectively, with 8 bases between them. The germline V gene has CDR1 LGHDT and CDR2 YNNKEL (reference sequence). This CDR3 has 13 residues. CDR3 DNA: TGTGCCAGCAGCCAAGGGACAATTAACACCATATATTTT. This encodes CASSQGTINTIYF.

V gene TRBV6-5 combines with J gene TRBJ1-2; no firm D call. The CDR3 is made up of 13 amino acids. Germline loops: CDR1 MNHEY, CDR2 SVGAGI. Trimming removed 7 bases at V and 2 bases at J, with 11 bases between. The DNA of the CDR3 is TGTGCCAGCAACACCCGGGAAAACTATGGCTACACCTTC. Translating gives CASNTRENYGYTF.